The 23 T cell receptor beta chains reported below all come from one sample, sequenced in a study of T cell repertoires in cytomegalovirus infection. Via MiXCR, TCRdb re-called the reads, giving one row per CDR3 protein. The sample includes around 570,000 distinct CDR3 sequences, almost 40% of them seen just once. No cognate antigen is known for these TCRs. The sequencing here drew on cultured PBMCs, taken from culture after CMV antigen stimulation. The origin of the receptors is a human donor in good health (CMV status not recorded). Some clones in this sample may be carry-over from other donors' samples.

The V and J genes are TRBV15 and TRBJ2-1; no firm D call. V was pared by 1 base and J by 0 bases, with 7 bases between. From germline, CDR1 is LNHNV and CDR2 YYDKDF (reference sequence). CDR3 length equals 15 residues. In DNA form, the CDR3 reads TGTGCCACCAGCAGAGTCTCAAGCTCCTACAATGAGCAGTTCTTC. This codes for CATSRVSSSYNEQFF. Full variable domain (missing parts from reference TRBV15 and TRBJ2-1): DAMVIQNPRYQVTQFGKPVTLSCSQTLNHNVMYWYQQKSSQAPKLLFHYYDKDFNNEADTPDNFQSRRPNTSFCFLDIRSPGLGDTAMYLCATSRVSSSYNEQFFGPGTRLTVL.

This clonotype was seen at least ten times. The rearrangement links TRBV7-2 to TRBJ1-2; D not certain. Germline CDR1 SGHTA, CDR2 FQGNSA. The CDR3 has 16 amino acids. The V end lost 4 bases, the J end lost 3 bases, and 18 bases lay between the germline ends. CDR3 nucleotides: TGTGCCAGCAGCTCACCCCAGCTTTTGAGGGACTATGGCTACACCTTC. Amino acid sequence: CASSSPQLLRDYGYTF.

The V and J genes are TRBV6-1 and TRBJ2-3; D unclear. The length of the CDR3 is 12 residues. The V gene lost 0 bases and the J gene lost 6 bases, with 4 bases spanning the gap. Germline V gives CDR1 MNHNS, CDR2 SASEGT. The CDR3 sequence: CASSEAGDTQYF. In DNA form, the CDR3 reads TGTGCCAGCAGTGAAGCTGGGGATACGCAGTATTTT.

The chain employs TRBV4-3 and TRBJ1-1; tentative D call: TRBD1 (5 bases). Per the germline V gene, CDR1 is LGHNA and CDR2 is YSLEER. V was trimmed by 0 bases and J by 5 bases, leaving 10 bases between them. CDR3 length: 14 amino acids. The CDR3 DNA reads as TGCGCCAGCAGCCAAGAACCGGGGGAGACTGAAGCTTTCTTT. This codes for CASSQEPGETEAFF.

This clonotype was counted only a few times. The J gene is TRBJ1-4, the V gene TRBV7-2; a possible D gene is TRBD1 (6 bases). Germline loops: CDR1 SGHTA, CDR2 FQGNSA. V lost 5 bases, J lost 0 bases, and 13 bases lay in between. The CDR3 runs to 16 residues. The CDR3 DNA reads as TGTGCCAGCAGCCAGACCGGGACACCAACTAATGAAAAACTGTTTTTT. Translated: CASSQTGTPTNEKLFF.

This clonotype was found a few times. The genes are TRBV7-2 and TRBJ2-5; D gene uncertain. This CDR3 is built from 17 residues. Trimming shortened V by 3 bases and J by 4 bases, and 21 bases separated the two germline ends. Germline values: CDR1 SGHTA, CDR2 FQGNSA. CDR3 region: CASSFSSPIQPLETQYF. The CDR3 bases are TGTGCCAGCAGCTTTTCCTCCCCTATCCAACCCCTAGAGACCCAGTACTTC.

The CDR3 DNA reads TGCGCCAGCAGCTTGATTTTTGACGAGCAGTACTTC. Translated, it gives CASSLIFDEQYF. The V call is TRBV5-1, the J call TRBJ2-7; D is uncertain. This CDR3 is built from 12 residues. Trimming stripped 1 base from V and 5 bases from J, with 7 bases between. Looked up from germline, CDR1 is SGHRS and CDR2 is YFSETQ.

This chain connects TRBV7-2 to TRBJ2-1; 13 nucleotides align to TRBD2. The germline V gene encodes CDR1 SGHTA and CDR2 FQGNSA. The CDR3 length is 17 residues. J was trimmed by 9 bases and V by 5 bases; bases with no gene match: 13. The CDR3 spells CASSPLGVLAGGVEQFF. The CDR3 DNA reads TGTGCCAGCAGCCCCCTAGGGGTACTAGCGGGGGGGGTTGAGCAGTTCTTC.

This clonotype was counted a few times. This chain connects TRBV7-9 to TRBJ2-7; 12 bases agree with TRBD2. The CDR3 totals 17 residues. Germline V gene sequence: CDR1 SEHNR, CDR2 FQNEAQ (reference sequence). V shed 3 bases, J shed 0 bases, and the junction held 6 bases outside the gene matches. The CDR3 protein is CASSLQRTSGTSYEQYF. DNA of the CDR3: TGTGCCAGCAGCTTGCAGAGGACTAGCGGGACCTCCTACGAGCAGTACTTC. The full variable domain, its missing parts supplied by reference TRBV7-9 and TRBJ2-7, is DTGVSQNPRHKITKRGQNVTFRCDPISEHNRLYWYRQTLGQGPEFLTYFQNEAQLEKSRLLSDRFSAERPKGSFSTLEIQRTEQGDSAMYLCASSLQRTSGTSYEQYFGPGTRLTVT.

The chain couples TRBV11-2 to TRBJ2-1; the match to TRBD1 covers 7 bases. Germline lookup yields CDR1 SGHAT and CDR2 FQNNGV. The CDR3 is made up of 15 amino acids. Unmatched junction bases numbered 11, after V lost 5 bases and J lost 7 bases. In DNA form, the CDR3 reads TGTGCCAGCAGCACGGGACAGAAACTTAGGAATGAGCAGTTCTTC. Residues: CASSTGQKLRNEQFF.

This clonotype was observed a handful of times. J is TRBJ2-7 and V is TRBV7-2; D gene uncertain. Germline CDR1 and CDR2: SGHTA and FQGNSA. Trimming left V 5 bases short and J 7 bases short, with 21 bases between. The CDR3 sequence is 15 residues long. The CDR3: CASSPPFLVVNEQYF. CDR3 in DNA: TGTGCCAGCAGCCCCCCTTTCCTCGTCGTGAATGAGCAGTACTTC.

This sequence joins TRBV7-2 and TRBJ2-2; D remains ambiguous. The V end was cut by 5 bases, the J end by 0 bases, with 13 bases between. The CDR3 loop spans 16 amino acids. Germline CDR1 reads SGHTA; CDR2 reads FQGNSA. CDR3 sequence reads: CASSPRVGSNTGELFF. The DNA for the CDR3 is TGTGCCAGCAGCCCACGAGTGGGGTCGAACACCGGGGAGCTGTTTTTT.

The chain recombines TRBV7-9 with TRBJ2-7; a weak D match, TRBD2 (6 bases). Germline CDR1 is SEHNR and CDR2 is FQNEAQ (reference sequence). CDR3 length: 12 residues. V was pared by 5 bases and J by 7 bases, with 12 bases between. The CDR3 bases are TGTGCCAGCAGCCAGGGACTTTCGGAGCAGTACTTC. Its translation is CASSQGLSEQYF.

This clonotype occurred a few times. V is TRBV7-8 and J is TRBJ2-1, with 10 bases lining up with TRBD2. The CDR3 loop spans 16 amino acids. Germline CDR1 and CDR2: SGHVS and FQNEAQ. The V and J ends lost 0 bases and 5 bases, in that order; junction bases with no gene match: 4. DNA of the CDR3: TGTGCCAGCAGCTTAGCTTGGAGCGGGAGGGACAATGAGCAGTTCTTC. Its translation: CASSLAWSGRDNEQFF.

This clonotype was seen more than once but under ten times. The chain couples TRBV7-6 to TRBJ2-5; 10 bases are a match to TRBD2. The CDR3 extends over 15 amino acids. Germline lookup yields CDR1 SGHVS and CDR2 FNYEAQ. J lost 4 bases, V lost 5 bases, and 7 bases had no gene match. The CDR3 DNA follows: TGTGCCAGCAGCCCGAGGGCTAGCGGGAGAGAGACCCAGTACTTC. Its translation is CASSPRASGRETQYF.

V is TRBV7-9 and J is TRBJ2-1; D not resolved. Germline V gives CDR1 SEHNR, CDR2 FQNEAQ (reference sequence). Trimming pared 4 bases from V and 5 bases from J, leaving 9 bases between. The CDR3 runs to 13 residues. In DNA form, the CDR3 reads TGTGCCAGCAGCTGGAGACCAGACAATGAGCAGTTCTTC. Encoded protein: CASSWRPDNEQFF.

This chain connects TRBV12-3 or TRBV12-4 to TRBJ2-7; no definite D call. The V gene lost 4 bases and the J gene lost 2 bases, with 9 bases spanning the gap. The CDR3 spans 13 residues. The CDR3 spells CASSYNGAYEQYF. CDR3 DNA sequence: TGTGCCAGCAGTTATAACGGTGCCTACGAGCAGTACTTC.

This chain joins TRBV6-2 or TRBV6-3 and TRBJ2-2; TRBD1 might be the D (5 bases). The V end was cut by 3 bases, the J end by 2 bases, with 7 bases between. The CDR3 has 14 residues. The germline gives CDR1 MNHEY, CDR2 SVGEGT. The DNA for the CDR3 is TGTGCCAGCAGTTATAGGACAAACACCGGGGAGCTGTTTTTT. Translating gives CASSYRTNTGELFF.

This chain links TRBV20-1 with TRBJ2-3; weak D call: TRBD2 (6 bases). This CDR3 comprises 17 residues. The V end was cut by 0 bases, the J end by 2 bases, with 18 bases between. Germline V gene sequence: CDR1 DFQATT, CDR2 SNEGSKA (reference sequence). The DNA of the CDR3 is TGCAGTGCTAGAGATGGAGGGACTCGTACCCTCACAGATACGCAGTATTTT. Protein product: CSARDGGTRTLTDTQYF.

The chain employs TRBV6-6 and TRBJ1-1; 9 nucleotides align to TRBD1. V lost 2 bases and J lost 11; bases outside the gene matches: 12. Germline V gene sequence: CDR1 MNHNY, CDR2 SVGAGI (reference sequence). CDR3 length: 15 amino acids. The CDR3 protein is CASSYEGTGSGRAFF. CDR3 DNA: TGTGCCAGCAGTTACGAAGGGACAGGGAGCGGGCGGGCTTTCTTT.

The chain links TRBV7-6 to TRBJ2-1, with TRBD2 matching over 10 bases. V lost 5 bases and J lost 15; bases outside the gene matches: 19. In germline, CDR1 is SGHVS, CDR2 FNYEAQ. CDR3 length equals 16 residues. In DNA, the CDR3 is TGTGCCAGCAGCCTCCAAGGGCTAGCGGGAGCTGGTCTTGTGTTCTTC. Translated, it gives CASSLQGLAGAGLVFF. Together with reference TRBV7-6 and TRBJ2-1, the CDR3 gives the full variable domain: GAGVSQSPRYKVTKRGQDVALRCDPISGHVSLYWYRQALGQGPEFLTYFNYEAQQDKSGLPNDRFSAERPEGSISTLTIQRTEQRDSAMYRCASSLQGLAGAGLVFFGPGTRLTVL.

This chain connects TRBV5-6 to TRBJ1-5, with 7 bases that match TRBD1. This CDR3 spans 15 amino acids. V dropped 5 bases and J dropped 7; count of bases not matched to a gene: 12. Germline V lookup: CDR1 SGHDT, CDR2 YYEEEE. The CDR3 DNA is TGTGCCAGCAGTTCACTTAATGACAGGGACCAGCCCCAGCATTTT. It translates to CASSSLNDRDQPQHF.

The chain combines TRBV28 with TRBJ2-7, with a weak D call TRBD2 (6 bases). The CDR3 totals 16 residues. Trimming pared 5 bases from V and 3 bases from J, leaving 20 bases between. Germline V gene lookup returns CDR1 MDHEN and CDR2 SYDVKM. Written as DNA, the CDR3 is TGTGCCAGCAGTGGCCCCGGACTACCCTCCAGCTACGAGCAGTACTTC. Protein: CASSGPGLPSSYEQYF.